This passage covers 25 T cell receptor beta chains from one sample sequenced in a study of blood T cell repertoires in COVID-19. Using immunoSEQ multiplex PCR, the repertoire was profiled, and TCRdb retains in-frame clones only, with some absent. The table lists around 150,000 clones, roughly 87% of them singletons. The source material was peripheral blood. These receptors were taken from an older woman who had recovered from COVID-19.

The chain is built from TRBV7-9 and TRBJ2-5, with D possibly TRBD2 on 5 matching bases. This CDR3 is built from 16 residues. The V gene lost 1 base and the J gene lost 10 bases, with 22 bases spanning the gap. Germline-derived CDR1 and CDR2 are SEHNR and FQNEAQ (reference sequence). The chain's CDR3 is CASSLGVAWQTGGQYF. The CDR3 DNA sequence: TGTGCCAGCAGCTTAGGAGTAGCGTGGCAAACTGGTGGCCAGTACTTC.

The rearrangement uses TRBV19 and TRBJ2-2; 7 bases line up with TRBD1. The CDR3 spans 15 residues. The V segment lost 7 bases and the J segment 0 bases; nucleotides outside the gene matches: 5. The germline V gene has CDR1 LNHDA and CDR2 SQIVND (reference sequence). The CDR3 reads CASNPGGANTGELFF. CDR3 bases: TGTGCCAGTAACCCAGGGGGTGCGAACACCGGGGAGCTGTTTTTT.

This clone was seen only a few times. The V and J genes are TRBV27 and TRBJ1-4; perhaps TRBD1 as D (6 bases). Germline V gene lookup returns CDR1 MNHEY and CDR2 SMNVEV (reference sequence). Trimming removed 2 bases from V and 4 bases from J, with 23 bases in between. CDR3 size: 19 residues. The CDR3, as DNA: TGTGCCAGCAGTTTAACCCCCTACAGGGACAATCCCTTTAATGAAAAACTGTTTTTT. Amino acids: CASSLTPYRDNPFNEKLFF.

This clone was detected only a few times. The chain combines TRBV6-1 with TRBJ1-3; 9 bases are a match to TRBD1. The CDR3 covers 16 residues. J lost 5 bases, V lost 1 base, and 6 bases had no gene match. CDR1 and CDR2 from the germline V gene are MNHNS and SASEGT. The chain's CDR3 is CASSEGAGTGRNTIYF. The CDR3 coding sequence is TGTGCCAGCAGTGAAGGAGCCGGGACAGGGAGAAACACCATATATTTT.

Notes on this clone: Other DNA sequences within the sample encode an identical CDR3. CDR3: CASSSGQGLGYTF. DNA of the CDR3: TGTGCCAGCAGTTCCGGACAGGGACTTGGCTACACCTTC. J is TRBJ1-2 and V is TRBV28, with 8 bases fitting TRBD1. Germline V CDR1 and CDR2: MDHEN, SYDVKM. The junction had 5 bases not matched to a gene; V was cut back by 4 bases and J by 7 bases. The CDR3 has 13 residues.

The CDR3: CASSLAGGPGETQYF. The CDR3, as DNA: TGCGCCAGCAGCTTAGCGGGGGGGCCGGGGGAGACCCAGTACTTC. This chain links TRBV5-1 with TRBJ2-5; 10 bases agree with TRBD2. Germline V gives CDR1 SGHRS, CDR2 YFSETQ. Trimming at V came to 2 bases and at J to 5 bases, leaving 6 bases not matched to a gene. The CDR3 extends over 15 amino acids. Drawing the rest from reference TRBV5-1 and TRBJ2-5, the complete variable domain is KAGVTQTPRYLIKTRGQQVTLSCSPISGHRSVSWYQQTPGQGLQFLFEYFSETQRNKGNFPGRFSGRQFSNSRSEMNVSTLELGDSALYLCASSLAGGPGETQYFGPGTRLLVL.

This clone was seen once. This rearrangement joins TRBV10-1 to TRBJ2-5; TRBD2 matches at 8 bases. The CDR3 runs 15 residues. J lost 0 bases, V lost 2 bases, and 2 bases had no gene match. The germline V gene encodes CDR1 WNHNN and CDR2 SYGVQD (reference sequence). This CDR3 reads CASSERAGDQETQYF. The CDR3 region has the DNA TGCGCCAGCAGTGAGCGAGCGGGGGACCAAGAGACCCAGTACTTC.

This clone was counted a few times. This chain uses TRBV6-2 or TRBV6-3 with TRBJ2-1; 12 bases map to TRBD2. The CDR3 has 14 residues. Germline CDR1 and CDR2: MNHEY and SVGEGT. Losses at the gene ends were 6 bases for V and 4 bases for J; bases not matched to a gene: 1. DNA of the CDR3: TGTGCCAGCAGCCTAGCGGGGGGGTACAATGAGCAGTTCTTC. It encodes CASSLAGGYNEQFF.

This chain uses TRBV6-1 with TRBJ1-4, with 9 positions matching TRBD1. The CDR3 is 15 residues long. Germline lookup yields CDR1 MNHNS and CDR2 SASEGT. J gave up 6 bases and V 6 bases, and 8 bases lay outside the gene matches. CDR3 in DNA: TGTGCCAGCAGCAACCGGGACAGGGCGTATGAAAAACTGTTTTTT. This translates into CASSNRDRAYEKLFF.

This clone showed up just once. J is TRBJ1-3 and V is TRBV4-3; no clear D gene. This CDR3 region has 15 residues. The germline V and J ends were trimmed by 0 bases and 2 bases, with 8 bases remaining between them. The germline CDR1 and CDR2 sequences are LGHNA and YSLEER. CDR3 in amino acids: CASSQEGRAGNTIYF. CDR3 in DNA: TGCGCCAGCAGCCAAGAAGGGCGGGCTGGAAACACCATATATTTT.

CDR3 DNA: TGCAGTGCTAGTAAGACTAGCGGTACCTACGAGCAGTACTTC. Protein: CSASKTSGTYEQYF. V and J are TRBV20-1 and TRBJ2-7, with 9 bases fitting TRBD2. There are 14 residues in the CDR3. Germline V gene data show CDR1 as DFQATT and CDR2 as SNEGSKA (reference sequence). Trimming cost V 3 bases and J 2 bases; bases outside gene matches: 5.

The J gene is TRBJ2-7, the V gene TRBV19, with D perhaps matching TRBD2 (7 bases). V was shortened by 5 bases and J by 0 bases, with 14 bases between the two germline ends. The CDR3 runs 15 residues. Germline lookup yields CDR1 LNHDA and CDR2 SQIVND (reference sequence). The DNA for the CDR3 is TGTGCCAGTAGTCTAAACAGGGAGGGCTCCTACGAGCAGTACTTC. Translation gives CASSLNREGSYEQYF.

The chain joins TRBV11-1 to TRBJ2-3, with D possibly TRBD2 on 5 matching bases. CDR1 is SGHAT and CDR2 is FQDESV in the germline V gene (reference sequence). The CDR3 consists of 15 residues. Trimming removed 5 bases from V and 0 bases from J, with 12 bases in between. The CDR3 loop reads CASSPRGGSTDTQYF. The CDR3 DNA reads as TGTGCCAGCAGCCCTCGGGGTGGTAGCACAGATACGCAGTATTTT.

A single count supports this clone. The chain employs TRBV5-1 and TRBJ2-1; weak D call: TRBD2 (7 bases). V was clipped by 6 bases and J by 7 bases, with 17 bases between them. Looked up from germline, CDR1 is SGHRS and CDR2 is YFSETQ. The length of the CDR3 is 14 residues. The CDR3 protein is CASNSRGAGNEQFF. CDR3 DNA: TGCGCCAGCAATTCTCGGGGGGCGGGAAATGAGCAGTTCTTC.

The V call is TRBV7-8, the J call TRBJ1-5, with 8 positions matching TRBD1. J gave up 2 bases and V 5 bases, and 20 bases lay outside the gene matches. The CDR3 length is 20 residues. Germline values: CDR1 SGHVS, CDR2 FQNEAQ. The CDR3 is CASSPYPGQALQRGNQPQHF. CDR3 nucleotides: TGTGCCAGCAGCCCTTACCCGGGACAGGCCCTGCAACGGGGCAATCAGCCCCAGCATTTT.

The chain uses TRBV29-1 and TRBJ2-1, with TRBD1 matching over 7 bases. V gave up 7 bases and J gave up 2 bases; unmatched junction bases: 5. The CDR3 has 13 amino acids. Germline values: CDR1 SQVTM, CDR2 ANQGSEA. CDR3 in amino acids: CSAEGQAYNEQFF. CDR3 bases: TGCAGCGCCGAAGGACAGGCCTACAATGAGCAGTTCTTC.

The V call is TRBV4-2, the J call TRBJ2-2, with TRBD2 matching over 11 bases. V was clipped by 1 base and J by 10 bases; unmatched bases: 11. Germline values: CDR1 LGHNA, CDR2 YNFKEQ. The length of the CDR3 is 17 residues. The CDR3 nucleotides are TGTGCCAGCAGCCAAGCCAGGGGTAGCGGGGGGGTGGAGGAGCTGTTTTTT. Translation gives CASSQARGSGGVEELFF.

This rearrangement joins TRBV24-1 to TRBJ2-3, with 14 bases matching TRBD2. The CDR3 is made up of 15 amino acids. The J segment lost 2 bases and the V segment lost 7 bases, leaving 1 base of the junction unmatched. Looked up from germline, CDR1 is KGHDR and CDR2 is SFDVKD. The chain's CDR3 is CATRGLAGDTDTQYF. DNA of the CDR3: TGTGCCACCAGGGGACTAGCGGGGGACACAGATACGCAGTATTTT.

The chain employs TRBV6-5 and TRBJ2-5; 12 bases match TRBD2. This CDR3 has 14 residues. V was pared by 6 bases and J by 5 bases, with 4 bases of the junction left unmatched. Germline V gene sequence: CDR1 MNHEY, CDR2 SVGAGI. This chain's CDR3 is CASRVTSGGETQYF. The DNA of the CDR3 is TGTGCCAGCAGGGTGACTAGCGGGGGCGAGACCCAGTACTTC.

The V gene is TRBV4-2, the J gene TRBJ1-2, with unresolved D. The germline V gene encodes CDR1 LGHNA and CDR2 YNFKEQ. This CDR3 region has 13 residues. Deletions cut 4 bases from V and 4 bases from J, with 10 bases between. The CDR3 DNA follows: TGTGCCAGCAGCCTCATTACAAGCTATGGCTACACCTTC. Its translation: CASSLITSYGYTF.

The chain carries TRBV5-1 and TRBJ1-2; maybe TRBD1 (6 bases). Germline CDR1 and CDR2: SGHRS and YFSETQ. V was clipped by 4 bases and J by 3 bases, with 10 bases between them. CDR3 length: 13 amino acids. The CDR3 protein is CASSPDRDYGYTF. As DNA, the CDR3 is TGCGCCAGCAGCCCGGACAGAGACTATGGCTACACCTTC.

This chain links TRBV28 with TRBJ1-6; no definite D call. Germline CDR1 reads MDHEN; CDR2 reads SYDVKM. Trimming took 5 bases from V and 6 from J, leaving 14 bases between them. The CDR3 totals 15 residues. The CDR3 region is CASSRERHGNSPLHF. The DNA for the CDR3 is TGTGCCAGCAGTAGGGAGCGGCACGGTAATTCACCCCTCCACTTT.

The chain carries TRBV28 and TRBJ1-3; 9 bases are shared with TRBD1. Germline CDR1 is MDHEN and CDR2 is SYDVKM. After removal of 5 bases from V and 8 bases from J, the junction contained 7 bases not matched to a gene. There are 14 residues in the CDR3. The CDR3 sequence: CASSLGQGLYTIYF. The CDR3 DNA reads as TGTGCCAGCAGTCTTGGACAGGGGCTTTACACCATATATTTT.

V gene TRBV4-1 combines with J gene TRBJ1-4; D gene uncertain. Trimming removed 5 bases from V and 5 bases from J, with 12 bases in between. Germline V gene lookup returns CDR1 MGHRA and CDR2 YSYEKL. The length of the CDR3 is 14 residues. CDR3 sequence: CASSLPTENEKLFF. The CDR3 DNA sequence: TGCGCCAGCAGCTTACCGACTGAAAATGAAAAACTGTTTTTT.

This chain joins TRBV2 and TRBJ2-2; D possibly corresponds to TRBD1 (5 bases). The CDR3 runs 16 residues. Germline assignment: CDR1 SNHLY and CDR2 FYNNEI. The V end lost 4 bases, the J end lost 6 bases, and 18 bases lay between the germline ends. This CDR3 is CASSGPGQVRSGELFF. CDR3 bases: TGTGCCAGCAGTGGTCCAGGGCAAGTAAGGTCCGGGGAGCTGTTTTTT.